This T cell receptor (beta chain) stems from a study of control samples from healthy donors and cancer patients. V lost 1 base, J lost 3 bases, and 3 bases lay in between. CDR3 length: 12 amino acids. From germline, CDR1 is SGHAT and CDR2 FQNNGV. Method: immunoSEQ multiplex PCR; TCRdb's copy keeps in-frame clones and lacks some. The sample holds approximately 150,000 clones; 75% to 90% are singletons and the top ten take 4.9%. The V gene is TRBV11-2, the J gene TRBJ1-2; no firm D call. The sample taken for sequencing was blood. The TCR comes from a man aged 25 to 45 in good health. The CDR3 sequence: CASSLAHYGYTF. In DNA form, the CDR3 reads TGTGCCAGCAGCTTAGCGCACTATGGCTACACCTTC.